One sample yielded the 17 T cell receptor beta chains listed below, sequenced in a study of blood T cell repertoires in COVID-19. Method: immunoSEQ multiplex PCR; TCRdb's copy keeps in-frame clones and lacks some. The sample has 250,000 or so clones, approximately 85% seen once; the top ten hold under 8%. Sequences were obtained from PBMCs or T cells enriched from blood (not recorded which). The receptors come from a woman between 45 and 65 years old who had been exposed to COVID-19.

V is TRBV6-2 or TRBV6-3 and J is TRBJ1-1; TRBD1 might be the D (5 bases). The CDR3 totals 14 residues. Trimming cost V 0 bases and J 1 base, with 6 bases left between them. CDR1 and CDR2 (germline): MNHEY, SVGEGT. The CDR3 is CASSYSRGNTEAFF. In nucleotides, the CDR3 is TGTGCCAGCAGTTACTCAAGGGGGAACACTGAAGCTTTCTTT.

The chain uses TRBV15 and TRBJ2-1; possibly TRBD2 for D (5 bases). This CDR3 comprises 14 residues. The germline CDR1 and CDR2 sequences are LNHNV and YYDKDF (reference sequence). V was trimmed by 0 bases and J by 9 bases, leaving 12 bases between them. The DNA for the CDR3 is TGTGCCACCAGCAGAGAGAGACTACCAAGTGAGCAGTTCTTC. Translated, it gives CATSRERLPSEQFF.

The chain carries TRBV12-5 and TRBJ1-2; 7 bases are shared with TRBD1. Trimming removed 1 base from V and 6 bases from J; junction bases left unmatched: 2. CDR1 is LGHNT, CDR2 FRNRAP, per germline. This CDR3 comprises 13 residues. CDR3 sequence: CASGLGQGDGYTF. CDR3 bases: TGTGCTAGTGGTTTGGGACAGGGAGATGGCTACACCTTC.

This chain connects TRBV5-5 to TRBJ1-1; 8 bases match TRBD1. The V gene end was trimmed by 4 bases and the J gene end by 1 base; junction bases not matched to a gene: 12. Looked up from germline, CDR1 is SGHKS and CDR2 is YYEKEE (reference sequence). This CDR3 is 17 amino acids long. The CDR3 protein is CASSLVFGTGKNTEAFF. In nucleotides, the CDR3 is TGTGCCAGCAGCCTTGTATTTGGGACAGGCAAGAACACTGAAGCTTTCTTT.

V usage is TRBV9 and J usage is TRBJ1-6; D is unresolved. The CDR3 has 14 amino acids. Germline V lookup: CDR1 SGDLS, CDR2 YYNGEE. The germline V and J ends were trimmed by 3 bases and 8 bases, with 12 bases remaining between them. CDR3 nucleotide sequence: TGTGCCAGCAGCGAGAGGGCGGCATATTCACCCCTCCACTTT. Translation: CASSERAAYSPLHF.

The gene calls are TRBV5-1 and TRBJ1-6; 8 nucleotides agree with TRBD1. V trimming: 4 bases; J trimming: 6 bases; junction bases outside the gene matches: 3. CDR3 size: 14 residues. CDR1 and CDR2 from the germline V gene are SGHRS and YFSETQ. The CDR3 spells CASSTDRGNSPLHF. The CDR3 DNA reads TGCGCCAGCAGCACCGACAGGGGTAATTCACCCCTCCACTTT.

This chain connects TRBV11-2 to TRBJ2-2; D might be TRBD2 (6 bases). V shed 7 bases and J shed 2 bases, with 14 bases lying between them. Germline-derived CDR1 and CDR2 are SGHAT and FQNNGV. The CDR3 covers 15 residues. CDR3 amino acids: CASTLSRGNTGELFF. The CDR3 DNA follows: TGTGCCAGCACCCTCTCGCGGGGCAACACCGGGGAGCTGTTTTTT.

The chain carries TRBV9 and TRBJ1-2; maybe TRBD1 (5 bases). Germline CDR1 SGDLS, CDR2 YYNGEE. The CDR3 extends over 15 amino acids. V was cut by 0 bases and J by 3 bases, with 12 bases left in between. The CDR3 nucleotides are TGTGCCAGCAGCGTAGGTCAGGGCGGCTACTATGGCTACACCTTC. Translating gives CASSVGQGGYYGYTF.

This CDR3 reads CATWGQNVGYTF. The CDR3 DNA is TGCGCCACCTGGGGCCAGAACGTTGGCTACACCTTC. V and J are TRBV10-1 and TRBJ1-2, with D possibly TRBD1 on 5 matching bases. V was cut by 10 bases and J by 7 bases, with 16 bases left in between. The CDR3 runs to 12 residues. Per germline, CDR1 WNHNN and CDR2 SYGVQD (reference sequence).

This rearrangement joins TRBV2 to TRBJ2-5, with 7 bases fitting TRBD1. This CDR3 region has 13 residues. Germline trimming cut 5 bases from V and 1 base from J; bases unmatched to any gene: 1. Germline V CDR1 and CDR2: SNHLY, FYNNEI. Here the CDR3 DNA reads TGTGCCAGCAGTCGGGACAGCCAAGAGACCCAGTACTTC. Protein product: CASSRDSQETQYF. Based on the CDR3 plus reference TRBV2 and TRBJ2-5, the full variable domain is EPEVTQTPSHQVTQMGQEVILRCVPISNHLYFYWYRQILGQKVEFLVSFYNNEISEKSEIFDDQFSVERPDGSNFTLKIRSTKLEDSAMYFCASSRDSQETQYFGPGTRLLVL.

The rearrangement uses TRBV24-1 and TRBJ1-2; no definite D call. CDR1 is KGHDR, CDR2 SFDVKD, per germline. The germline V and J ends were trimmed by 3 bases and 4 bases, with 8 bases remaining between them. The CDR3 extends over 13 amino acids. As DNA, the CDR3 is TGTGCCACCAGTGATCGAATCGGCTATGGCTACACCTTC. Translating gives CATSDRIGYGYTF.

This chain uses TRBV6-5 with TRBJ2-4; 8 bases are shared with TRBD1. The V gene's germline CDR1 is MNHEY and CDR2 SVGAGI. The CDR3 extends over 13 amino acids. Trimming took 6 bases from V and 9 from J; bases not matched to a gene: 7. The CDR3 bases are TGTGCCAGCAGGGGGGACACAGGGGGCATTCAGTACTTC. It translates to CASRGDTGGIQYF.

This clone has only one observation. DNA for the CDR3: TGTGCCAGCAGTGAATTGGGCGCAGGGGGTGTTTACACCTTC. Encoded protein: CASSELGAGGVYTF. V usage is TRBV25-1 and J usage is TRBJ1-2; TRBD1 agrees at 7 bases. Germline CDR1 MGHDK, CDR2 SYGVNS. The CDR3 covers 14 residues. The junction had 10 bases not matched to a gene; V was cut back by 1 base and J by 11 bases.

This rearrangement joins TRBV7-9 to TRBJ1-6; 8 nucleotides line up with TRBD1. The CDR3 covers 14 residues. The germline gives CDR1 SEHNR, CDR2 FQNEAQ (reference sequence). The trim removed 3 bases at V and 6 bases at J, leaving 1 base unmatched. This CDR3 reads CASSFGQGNSPLHF. The CDR3 DNA reads as TGTGCCAGCAGCTTCGGACAGGGTAATTCACCCCTCCACTTT. The full variable domain, its missing parts supplied by reference TRBV7-9 and TRBJ1-6, is DTGVSQNPRHKITKRGQNVTFRCDPISEHNRLYWYRQTLGQGPEFLTYFQNEAQLEKSRLLSDRFSAERPKGSFSTLEIQRTEQGDSAMYLCASSFGQGNSPLHFGNGTRLTVT.

V and J are TRBV12-3 or TRBV12-4 and TRBJ2-6; unclear D gene. The CDR3 runs 13 residues. V lost 7 bases, J lost 3 bases, and 7 bases lay in between. For the CDR3, the DNA is TGTGCCAGCACCTTTGTTGGGGCCAACGTCCTGACTTTC. This sequence encodes CASTFVGANVLTF.

The sample holds one count of this clone. The V gene is TRBV7-2, the J gene TRBJ2-7; possibly TRBD2 for D (5 bases). Between the trimmed V and J ends, which lost 7 bases and 6 bases, there was a span of 19 bases. This CDR3 spans 14 amino acids. Germline CDR1 SGHTA, CDR2 FQGNSA. The CDR3 coding sequence is TGTGCCAGCAAGAGGGATCTTGGGGTTCTCGAGCAGTACTTC. Its protein is CASKRDLGVLEQYF.

This clone was seen a single time. The rearrangement uses TRBV10-1 and TRBJ2-3; weak D call: TRBD2 (6 bases). The CDR3 totals 11 residues. Between the trimmed V and J ends, which lost 5 bases and 6 bases, there was a span of 6 bases. Germline V CDR1 and CDR2: WNHNN, SYGVQD (reference sequence). The CDR3 protein is CASSSGDTQYF. CDR3 DNA sequence: TGCGCCAGCAGTAGCGGGGATACGCAGTATTTT.